This T cell receptor beta chain was recorded in a study of blood T cells in healthy people across ages. This clonotype was picked up one time. This sequence may be a read error, since a much larger clone differs from it by one base. Primers used in a second PCR of roughly 7 to 12 cycles were a sample-barcoded 5' primer and a J-beta primer mix. TCRdb processed the 5' RACE reads anew with MiXCR; each CDR3 protein has one entry. This table holds more than 1,000,000 distinct CDR3 sequences, less than 25% found once. This CDR3 is 12 amino acids long. Germline CDR1 reads SGHAT; CDR2 reads FQNNGV. These data are also associated with another study on T cells of mothers and their children.

V is TRBV11-2 and J is TRBJ2-7; the D is unclear. This clonotype was obtained from a girl aged 2 to 10 in good health. The material sequenced was blood. CDR3 coding DNA: TGTGCCAGCAGCTTTTCCGTCTACGAGCAGCACTTC. It translates to CASSFSVYEQHF.